A selection of T cell receptor beta chains follows, all from one sample in a study of cytomegalovirus exposure and HLA in healthy donors. Here immunoSEQ multiplex PCR was the method, and the copy in TCRdb shows in-frame clones only, minus some. The sample has 240,000 or so clones; around 80% are singletons. Sequencing used PBMCs. Receptors originate from an older woman in good health and CMV-seropositive. Both conserved end residues are part of each CDR3. The order of the fields is clone size, V gene, J gene, D gene, CDR3 protein, CDR3 DNA. D genes are given only for firm matches. Only some rows state a clone size, as once, few, many or a class for expanded clones.

few	TRBV5-1	TRBJ2-5	TRBD2	CASSPLAGGEKETQYF	TGCGCCAGCAGCCCTCTAGCGGGAGGGGAAAAAGAGACCCAGTACTTC
-	TRBV5-1	TRBJ2-3	TRBD1	CASSLEGTGRADTQYF	TGCGCCAGCAGCTTGGAAGGGACAGGGCGGGCAGATACGCAGTATTTT
-	TRBV25-1	TRBJ1-2	-	CASSDKLGAYYGYTF	TGTGCCAGCAGTGATAAGTTGGGAGCCTACTATGGCTACACCTTC
-	TRBV11-3	TRBJ2-7	-	CASSLTSRDYEQYF	TGTGCCAGCAGCTTAACGAGTCGTGATTACGAGCAGTACTTC
-	TRBV6-5	TRBJ2-7	-	CASRETGAYEQYF	TGTGCCAGCAGGGAGACGGGGGCCTACGAGCAGTACTTC
once	TRBV19	TRBJ1-2	TRBD1	CASSSGTGTYGYTF	TGTGCCAGTAGTTCCGGGACAGGGACCTATGGCTACACCTTC
-	TRBV5-1	TRBJ1-4	-	CASSFGQPNEKLFF	TGCGCCAGCAGCTTTGGACAGCCCAATGAAAAACTGTTTTTT
-	TRBV6-5	TRBJ2-2	TRBD1	CASRTGTGVTGELFF	TGTGCCAGCAGAACCGGGACAGGGGTCACCGGGGAGCTGTTTTTT
few	TRBV12-5	TRBJ1-2	-	CASGLDLWGYTF	TGTGCTAGTGGTTTGGACTTGTGGGGCTACACCTTC
-	TRBV9	TRBJ2-1	TRBD1	CASSYGIDRGRGPYNEQFF	TGTGCCAGCAGCTACGGGATTGACAGGGGAAGGGGTCCCTACAATGAGCAGTTCTTC
few	TRBV4-1	TRBJ1-5	-	CASSQVGGSNQPQHF	TGCGCCAGCAGCCAAGTTGGAGGAAGCAATCAGCCCCAGCATTTT
-	TRBV10-3	TRBJ2-7	-	CAIRDPFGNFPYEQYF	TGTGCCATCAGGGACCCTTTCGGGAACTTTCCCTACGAGCAGTACTTC
-	TRBV5-8	TRBJ2-3	TRBD1	CASSPDRGHTDTQYF	TGTGCCAGCAGCCCCGACAGGGGCCACACAGATACGCAGTATTTT
-	TRBV18	TRBJ2-5	-	CASSPSYQETQYF	TGTGCCAGCTCACCTTCGTACCAAGAGACCCAGTACTTC
-	TRBV19	TRBJ2-7	TRBD1	CASSIQAGGSYEQYF	TGTGCCAGTAGTATACAGGCAGGGGGCAGCTACGAGCAGTACTTC
-	TRBV5-7	TRBJ2-7	TRBD1	CASSPLGQATYEQYF	TGTGCCAGCAGCCCCCTCGGACAGGCAACTTACGAGCAGTACTTC
-	TRBV28	TRBJ2-7	-	CASSARTSPKNEQYF	TGTGCCAGCAGCGCCAGGACTTCTCCTAAGAACGAGCAGTACTTC
-	TRBV7-9	TRBJ1-3	-	CASRPSGGGTGNTIYF	TGTGCCAGCAGGCCCTCCGGAGGAGGGACTGGAAACACCATATATTTT
few	TRBV2	TRBJ1-4	TRBD1	CASSADRVRSTNEKLFF	TGTGCCAGCAGCGCGGACAGGGTGAGGTCAACTAATGAAAAACTGTTTTTT
-	TRBV7-9	TRBJ2-1	TRBD1	CASSTDRDDEQFF	TGTGCCAGCAGCACCGACAGGGACGATGAGCAGTTCTTC
-	TRBV5-1	TRBJ2-7	-	CASSLVRGTYEQYF	TGCGCCAGCAGCTTGGTCAGGGGCACCTACGAGCAGTACTTC
-	TRBV5-1	TRBJ2-1	-	CASSLDPVGEQFF	TGCGCCAGCAGCTTGGACCCCGTCGGTGAGCAGTTCTTC
-	TRBV18	TRBJ1-2	-	CASSATVGGGYTF	TGTGCCAGCTCCGCTACTGTGGGAGGAGGCTACACCTTC
-	TRBV27	TRBJ2-1	-	CASTPGVLQNNEQFF	TGTGCCAGCACCCCCGGGGTCTTACAGAACAATGAGCAGTTCTTC
-	TRBV5-5	TRBJ2-5	TRBD1	CASSFDREKTQYF	TGTGCCAGCAGCTTCGACAGGGAGAAGACCCAGTACTTC
-	TRBV6-5	TRBJ2-7	-	CASSGERHPYEQYF	TGTGCCAGTAGTGGGGAGAGGCATCCCTACGAGCAGTACTTC